Listed here is a single T cell receptor beta chain. The sample comes from a study of blood T cell repertoires in COVID-19. Study details: Whether acute or convalescent, the COVID-19 samples came from the United States, Italy and Spain. T cells, B-cell-depleted T cells, or PBMCs provided the cDNA or gDNA that served as material.

Original processing methods: Reference gene primer amplification gave estimated nucleated cell counts. The data were produced by immunoSEQ multiplex PCR, yet TCRdb's version contains in-frame clones alone and is incomplete. That table furnishes V, J and clone size, whereas the DNA furnished D and trimming. This table has over 90,000 clones, about 89% appearing once. Germline V CDR1 and CDR2: LGHDT, YNNKEL (reference sequence). The CDR3 is made up of 13 amino acids. V was trimmed by 0 bases and J by 7 bases, leaving 9 bases between them. This receptor was obtained from a woman aged 55-70 years with acute or convalescent COVID-19. Source material: peripheral blood. The rearrangement joins TRBV3-1 (or the pseudogene TRBV3-2) to TRBJ1-2; a possible D gene is TRBD1 (5 bases). Here the CDR3 reads CASSQEGTGGYTF. CDR3 sequence (DNA): TGTGCCAGCAGCCAAGAGGGGACTGGTGGCTACACCTTC.